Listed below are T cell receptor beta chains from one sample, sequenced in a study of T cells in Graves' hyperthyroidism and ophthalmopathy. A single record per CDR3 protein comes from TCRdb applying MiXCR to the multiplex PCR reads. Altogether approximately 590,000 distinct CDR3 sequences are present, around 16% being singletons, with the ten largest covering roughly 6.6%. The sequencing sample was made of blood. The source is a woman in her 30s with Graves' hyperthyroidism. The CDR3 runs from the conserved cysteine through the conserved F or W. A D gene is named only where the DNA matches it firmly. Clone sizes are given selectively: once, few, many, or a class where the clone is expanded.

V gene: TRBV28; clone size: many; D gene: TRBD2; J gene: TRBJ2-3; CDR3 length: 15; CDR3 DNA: TGTGCCAGCTTGACTAGCGGGAGGGTGACAGATACGCAGTATTTT; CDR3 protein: CASLTSGRVTDTQYF
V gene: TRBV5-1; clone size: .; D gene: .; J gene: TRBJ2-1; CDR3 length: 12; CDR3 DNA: TGCGCCAGCAGCTTGGAAGGGTATGAGCAGTTCTTC; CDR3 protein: CASSLEGYEQFF
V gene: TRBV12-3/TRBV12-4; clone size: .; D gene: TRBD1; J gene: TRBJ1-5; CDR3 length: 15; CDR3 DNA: TGTGCCAGCAGGGCCGGGACAGGGGGGTATCCGCCCCAGCATTTT; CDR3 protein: CASRAGTGGYPPQHF
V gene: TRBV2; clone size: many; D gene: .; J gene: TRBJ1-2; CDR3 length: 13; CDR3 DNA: TGTGCCAGCAGTCCAGACAAGAACTATGGCTACACCTTC; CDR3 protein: CASSPDKNYGYTF
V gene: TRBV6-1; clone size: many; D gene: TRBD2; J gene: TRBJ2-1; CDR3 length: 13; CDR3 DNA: TGTGCCAGCTTAGCGGGAGTTTTGAATGAGCAGTTCTTC; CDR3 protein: CASLAGVLNEQFF
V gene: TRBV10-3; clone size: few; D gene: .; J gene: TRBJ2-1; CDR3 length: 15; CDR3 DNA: TGTGCCATCAGTGAGCAAGGTTCTCACGGGAATGAGCAGTTCTTC; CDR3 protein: CAISEQGSHGNEQFF
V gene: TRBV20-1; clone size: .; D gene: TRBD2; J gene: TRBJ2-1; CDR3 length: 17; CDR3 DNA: TGCAGTGCTAGCAAACCCGGACTAGCGGGGCTCTACAATGAGCAGTTCTTC; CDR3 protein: CSASKPGLAGLYNEQFF
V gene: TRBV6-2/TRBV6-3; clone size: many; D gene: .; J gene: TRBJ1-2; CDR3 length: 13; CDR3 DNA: TGTGCCAGCAGCCACGGGGCAGGGAATGGCTACACCTTC; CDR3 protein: CASSHGAGNGYTF
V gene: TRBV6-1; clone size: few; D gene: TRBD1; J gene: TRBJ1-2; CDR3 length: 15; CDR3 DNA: TGTGCCAGCAGTGAAGGGAGCGGGACAGGGGATGGCTACACCTTC; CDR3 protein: CASSEGSGTGDGYTF
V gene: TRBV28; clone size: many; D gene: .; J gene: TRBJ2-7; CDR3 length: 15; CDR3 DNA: TGTGCCAGCAGTTTTGGACTCAACCTTCTCTACGAGCAGTACTTC; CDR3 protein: CASSFGLNLLYEQYF
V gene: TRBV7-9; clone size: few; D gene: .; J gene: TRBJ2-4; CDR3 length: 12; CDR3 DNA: TGTGCCAGCAGCCCGGATGGGAGCATTCAGTACTTC; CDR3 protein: CASSPDGSIQYF
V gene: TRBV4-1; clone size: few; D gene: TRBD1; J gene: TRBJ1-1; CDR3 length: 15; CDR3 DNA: TGCGCCAGCAGCCAAGCGGGACAGTCGGGCACTGAAGCTTTCTTT; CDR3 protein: CASSQAGQSGTEAFF
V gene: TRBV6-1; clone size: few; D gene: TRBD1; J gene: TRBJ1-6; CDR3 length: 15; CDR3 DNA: TGTGCCAGCAGGGATTGGACAGGGAGGGAATCACCCCTCCACTTT; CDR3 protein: CASRDWTGRESPLHF
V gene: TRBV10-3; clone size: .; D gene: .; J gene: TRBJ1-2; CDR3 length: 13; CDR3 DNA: TGTGCCATCAGCGTACAGGCTAACTATGGCTACACCTTC; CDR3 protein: CAISVQANYGYTF
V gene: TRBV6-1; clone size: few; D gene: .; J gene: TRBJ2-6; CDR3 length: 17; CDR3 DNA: TGTGCCAGCAGTCCTTTAGAGACGGTCTCTGGGGCCAACGTCCTGACTTTC; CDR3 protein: CASSPLETVSGANVLTF
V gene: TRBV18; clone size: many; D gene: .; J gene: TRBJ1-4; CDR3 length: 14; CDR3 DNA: TGTGCCAGCTCACCGCCCGCGGGTAATGAAAAACTGTTTTTT; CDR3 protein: CASSPPAGNEKLFF
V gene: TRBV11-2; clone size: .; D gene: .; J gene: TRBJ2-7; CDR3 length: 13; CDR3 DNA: TGTGCCAGCAGCTTAGTGTTTGGGTACGAGCAGTACTTC; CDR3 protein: CASSLVFGYEQYF
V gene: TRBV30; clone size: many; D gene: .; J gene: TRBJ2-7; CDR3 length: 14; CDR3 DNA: TGTGCCTGGGGCGGAATCGGGGCGAGTTACGAGCAGTACTTC; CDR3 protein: CAWGGIGASYEQYF
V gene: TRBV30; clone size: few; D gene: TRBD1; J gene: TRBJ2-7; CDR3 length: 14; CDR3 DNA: TGTGCCTGGACAACCGGGACAGGGGGCTCCGAGCAGTACTTC; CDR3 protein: CAWTTGTGGSEQYF
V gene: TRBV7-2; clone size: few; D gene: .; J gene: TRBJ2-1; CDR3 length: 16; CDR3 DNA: TGTGCCAGCAGCTTACGTAGGCAGGGAAATTACAATGAGCAGTTCTTC; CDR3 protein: CASSLRRQGNYNEQFF
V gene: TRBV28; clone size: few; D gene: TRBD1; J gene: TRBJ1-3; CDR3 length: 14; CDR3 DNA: TGTGCCAGCAGTTCCGGGACAGAGGGAAACACCATATATTTT; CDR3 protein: CASSSGTEGNTIYF
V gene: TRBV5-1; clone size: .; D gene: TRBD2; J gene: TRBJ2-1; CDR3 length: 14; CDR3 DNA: TGCGCCAGCAGCTTGTTGTCGGGAGGCGATGAGCAGTTCTTC; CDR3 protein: CASSLLSGGDEQFF
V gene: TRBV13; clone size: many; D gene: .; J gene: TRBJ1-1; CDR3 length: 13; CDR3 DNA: TGTGCCAGCAGCTTAGCGGGTTTCACTGAAGCTTTCTTT; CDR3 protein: CASSLAGFTEAFF
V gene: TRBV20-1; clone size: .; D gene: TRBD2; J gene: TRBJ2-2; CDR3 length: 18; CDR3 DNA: TGCAGTGCAGACCCCACCCCGACTAGCGGGAGGGGTGCCGGGGAGCTGTTTTTT; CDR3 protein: CSADPTPTSGRGAGELFF
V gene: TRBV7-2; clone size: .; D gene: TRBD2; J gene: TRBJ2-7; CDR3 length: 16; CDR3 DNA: TGTGCCAGCAGCACGGGACTAGCGGGAGGGCCGAGTGAGCAGTACTTC; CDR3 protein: CASSTGLAGGPSEQYF
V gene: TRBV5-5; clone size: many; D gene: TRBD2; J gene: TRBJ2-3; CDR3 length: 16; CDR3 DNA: TGTGCCAGCAGCTTGTTGAGGTCGGGAGGGACAGATACGCAGTATTTT; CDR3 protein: CASSLLRSGGTDTQYF